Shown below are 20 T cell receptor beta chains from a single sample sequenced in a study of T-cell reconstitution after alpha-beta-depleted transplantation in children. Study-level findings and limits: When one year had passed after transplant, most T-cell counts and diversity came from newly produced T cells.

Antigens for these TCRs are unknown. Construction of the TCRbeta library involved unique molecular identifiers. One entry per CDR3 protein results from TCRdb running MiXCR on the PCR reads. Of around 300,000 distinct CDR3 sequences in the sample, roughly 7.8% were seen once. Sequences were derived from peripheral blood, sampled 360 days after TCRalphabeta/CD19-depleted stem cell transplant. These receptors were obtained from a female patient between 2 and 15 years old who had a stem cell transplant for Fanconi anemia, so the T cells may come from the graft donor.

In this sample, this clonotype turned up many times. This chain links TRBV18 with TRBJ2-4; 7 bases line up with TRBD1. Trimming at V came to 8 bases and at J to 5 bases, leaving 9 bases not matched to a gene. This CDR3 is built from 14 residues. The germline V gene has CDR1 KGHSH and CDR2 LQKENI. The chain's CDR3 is CASASTTGENIQYF. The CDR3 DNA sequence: TGTGCCAGCGCCTCCACCACAGGGGAAAACATTCAGTACTTC. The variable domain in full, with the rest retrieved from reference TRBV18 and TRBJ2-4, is NAGVMQNPRHLVRRRGQEARLRCSPMKGHSHVYWYRQLPEEGLKFMVYLQKENIIDESGMPKERFSAEFPKEGPSILRIQQVVRGDSAAYFCASASTTGENIQYFGAGTRLSVL.

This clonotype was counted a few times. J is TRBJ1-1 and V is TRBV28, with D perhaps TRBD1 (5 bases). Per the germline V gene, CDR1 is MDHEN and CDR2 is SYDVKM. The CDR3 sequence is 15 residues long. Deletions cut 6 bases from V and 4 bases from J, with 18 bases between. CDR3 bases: TGTGCCAGCAGAAGGGGCCCCCTCTGGGGCACTGAAGCTTTCTTT. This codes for CASRRGPLWGTEAFF.

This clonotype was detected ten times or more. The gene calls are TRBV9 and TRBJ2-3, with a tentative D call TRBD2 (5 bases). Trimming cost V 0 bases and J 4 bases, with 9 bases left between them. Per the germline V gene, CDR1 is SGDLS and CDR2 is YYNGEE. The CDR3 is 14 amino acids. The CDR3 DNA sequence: TGTGCCAGCAGCGTAGTAGGTAGCGCAGATACGCAGTATTTT. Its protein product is CASSVVGSADTQYF.

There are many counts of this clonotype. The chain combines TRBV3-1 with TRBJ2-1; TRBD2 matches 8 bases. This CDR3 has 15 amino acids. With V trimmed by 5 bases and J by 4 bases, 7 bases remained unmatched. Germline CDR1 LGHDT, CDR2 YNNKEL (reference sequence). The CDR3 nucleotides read TGTGCCAGCAGCAGAACTAGCGGTTCGTACAATGAGCAGTTCTTC. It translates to CASSRTSGSYNEQFF.

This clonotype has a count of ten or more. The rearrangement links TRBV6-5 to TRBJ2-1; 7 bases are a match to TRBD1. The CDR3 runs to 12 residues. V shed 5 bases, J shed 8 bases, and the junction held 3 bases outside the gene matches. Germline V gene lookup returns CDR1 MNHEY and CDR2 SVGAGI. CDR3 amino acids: CASSPTGDEQFF. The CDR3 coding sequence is TGTGCCAGCAGTCCCACAGGGGATGAGCAGTTCTTC.

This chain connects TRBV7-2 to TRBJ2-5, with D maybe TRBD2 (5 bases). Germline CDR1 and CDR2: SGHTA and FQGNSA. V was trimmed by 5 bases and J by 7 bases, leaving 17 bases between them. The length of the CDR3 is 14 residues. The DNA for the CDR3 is TGTGCCAGCAGCACTACGGGGAAGTTGGGGACCCAGTACTTC. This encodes CASSTTGKLGTQYF. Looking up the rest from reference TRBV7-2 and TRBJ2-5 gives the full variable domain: GAGVSQSPSNKVTEKGKDVELRCDPISGHTALYWYRQSLGQGLEFLIYFQGNSAPDKSGLPSDRFSAERTGGSVSTLTIQRTQQEDSAVYLCASSTTGKLGTQYFGPGTRLLVL.

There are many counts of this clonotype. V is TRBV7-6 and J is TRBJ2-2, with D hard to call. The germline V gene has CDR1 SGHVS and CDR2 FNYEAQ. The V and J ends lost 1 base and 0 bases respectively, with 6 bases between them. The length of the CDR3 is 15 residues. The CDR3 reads CASSLEVTNTGELFF. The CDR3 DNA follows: TGTGCCAGCAGCTTAGAGGTTACGAACACCGGGGAGCTGTTTTTT.

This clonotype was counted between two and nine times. The CDR3 loop is CASSYLSAPRYNSPLHF. The CDR3 nucleotides are TGTGCCAGCAGTTACTTATCTGCACCCCGCTATAATTCACCCCTCCACTTT. The chain joins TRBV6-5 to TRBJ1-6; D unclear. Trimming shortened V by 1 base and J by 3 bases, and 13 bases separated the two germline ends. Germline V gene lookup returns CDR1 MNHEY and CDR2 SVGAGI. The CDR3 has 17 amino acids.

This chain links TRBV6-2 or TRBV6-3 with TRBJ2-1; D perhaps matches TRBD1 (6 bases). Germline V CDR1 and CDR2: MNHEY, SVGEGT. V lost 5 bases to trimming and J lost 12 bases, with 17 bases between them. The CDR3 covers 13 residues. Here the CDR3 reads CASSNLQGPGQFF. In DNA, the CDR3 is TGTGCCAGCAGTAATCTCCAGGGGCCGGGGCAGTTCTTC.

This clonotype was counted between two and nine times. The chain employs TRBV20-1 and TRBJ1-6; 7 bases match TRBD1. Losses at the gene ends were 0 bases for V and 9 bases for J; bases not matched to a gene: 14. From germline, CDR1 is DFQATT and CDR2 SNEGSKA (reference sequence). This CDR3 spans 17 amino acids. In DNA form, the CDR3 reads TGCAGTGCTAGAGATAGTAGGGGGCGGGGGATCGGTTCACCCCTCCACTTT. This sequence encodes CSARDSRGRGIGSPLHF.

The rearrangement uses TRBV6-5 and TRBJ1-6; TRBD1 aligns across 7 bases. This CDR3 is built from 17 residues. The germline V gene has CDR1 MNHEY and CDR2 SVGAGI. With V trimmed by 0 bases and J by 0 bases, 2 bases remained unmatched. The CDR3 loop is CASSYSPGGSYNSPLHF. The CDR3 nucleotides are TGTGCCAGCAGTTACTCTCCAGGGGGCTCCTATAATTCACCCCTCCACTTT.

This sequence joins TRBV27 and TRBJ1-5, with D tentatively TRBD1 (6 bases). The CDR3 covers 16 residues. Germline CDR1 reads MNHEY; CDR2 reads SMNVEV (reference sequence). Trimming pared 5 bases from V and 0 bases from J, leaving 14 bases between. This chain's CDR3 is CASSLQGPHSNQPQHF. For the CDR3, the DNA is TGTGCCAGCAGTCTACAGGGTCCCCATAGCAATCAGCCCCAGCATTTT.

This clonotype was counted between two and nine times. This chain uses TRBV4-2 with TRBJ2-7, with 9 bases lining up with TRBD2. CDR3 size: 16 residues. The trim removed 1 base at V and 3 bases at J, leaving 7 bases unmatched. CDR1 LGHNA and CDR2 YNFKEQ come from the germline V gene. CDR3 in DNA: TGTGCCAGCAGCCAAGCACCCAGCGGGGGGCTCTACGAGCAGTACTTC. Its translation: CASSQAPSGGLYEQYF.

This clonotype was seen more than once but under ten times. The CDR3 spells CASSEGQGRAAFF. As DNA, the CDR3 is TGCGCCAGCAGTGAGGGACAGGGGAGGGCAGCTTTCTTT. This rearrangement joins TRBV10-2 to TRBJ1-1, with 9 bases that match TRBD1. Germline V gene sequence: CDR1 WSHSY, CDR2 SAAADI. The V and J ends lost 2 bases and 10 bases, in that order; junction bases with no gene match: 5. The CDR3 is made up of 13 amino acids.

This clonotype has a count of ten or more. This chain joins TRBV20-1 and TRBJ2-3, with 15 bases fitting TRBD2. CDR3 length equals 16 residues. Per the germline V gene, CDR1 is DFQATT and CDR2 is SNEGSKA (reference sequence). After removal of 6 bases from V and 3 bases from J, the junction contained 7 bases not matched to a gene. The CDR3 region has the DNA TGCAGTGCCCATGGACTAGCGGGGGGGTCAACAGATACGCAGTATTTT. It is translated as CSAHGLAGGSTDTQYF.

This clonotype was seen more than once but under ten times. The DNA for the CDR3 is TGTGCCAGCAGCCAATGGTCTACGGGCGCGTCTGGGGCCAACGTCCTGACTTTC. It specifies CASSQWSTGASGANVLTF. The chain recombines TRBV3-1 with TRBJ2-6; no clear D gene. In germline, CDR1 is LGHDT, CDR2 YNNKEL (reference sequence). CDR3 size: 18 residues. V was cut by 2 bases and J by 1 base, with 15 bases left in between. The full variable domain, with the rest looked up from reference TRBV3-1 and TRBJ2-6, is DTAVSQTPKYLVTQMGNDKSIKCEQNLGHDTMYWYKQDSKKFLKIMFSYNNKELIINETVPNRFSPKSPDKAHLNLHINSLELGDSAVYFCASSQWSTGASGANVLTFGAGSRLTVL.

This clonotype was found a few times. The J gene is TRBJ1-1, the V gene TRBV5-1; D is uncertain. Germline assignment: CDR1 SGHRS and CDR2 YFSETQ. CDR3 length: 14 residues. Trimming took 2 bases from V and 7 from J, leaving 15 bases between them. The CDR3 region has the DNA TGCGCCAGCAGCTTCTATAGATCCGGGGATGAAGCTTTCTTT. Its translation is CASSFYRSGDEAFF.

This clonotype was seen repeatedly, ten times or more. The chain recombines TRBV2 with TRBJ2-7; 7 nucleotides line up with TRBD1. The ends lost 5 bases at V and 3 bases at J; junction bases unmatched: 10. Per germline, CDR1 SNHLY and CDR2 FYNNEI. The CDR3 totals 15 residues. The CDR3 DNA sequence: TGTGCCAGCAGTTACCTTGACAGGGACCGCTACGAGCAGTACTTC. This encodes CASSYLDRDRYEQYF. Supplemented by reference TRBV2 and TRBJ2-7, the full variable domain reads EPEVTQTPSHQVTQMGQEVILRCVPISNHLYFYWYRQILGQKVEFLVSFYNNEISEKSEIFDDQFSVERPDGSNFTLKIRSTKLEDSAMYFCASSYLDRDRYEQYFGPGTRLTVT.

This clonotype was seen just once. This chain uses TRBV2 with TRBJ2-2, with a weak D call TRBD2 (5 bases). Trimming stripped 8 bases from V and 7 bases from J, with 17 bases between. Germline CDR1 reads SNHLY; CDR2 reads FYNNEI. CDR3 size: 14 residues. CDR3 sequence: CASSFGETNGELFF. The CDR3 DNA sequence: TGTGCCAGCTCTTTCGGGGAAACCAACGGGGAGCTGTTTTTT.

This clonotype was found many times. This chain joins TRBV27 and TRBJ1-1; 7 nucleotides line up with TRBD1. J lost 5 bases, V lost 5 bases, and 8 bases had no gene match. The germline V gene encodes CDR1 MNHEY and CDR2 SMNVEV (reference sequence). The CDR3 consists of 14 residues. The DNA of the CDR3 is TGTGCCAGCAGTCGAGGGACAGCGGGTACTGAAGCTTTCTTT. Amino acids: CASSRGTAGTEAFF.